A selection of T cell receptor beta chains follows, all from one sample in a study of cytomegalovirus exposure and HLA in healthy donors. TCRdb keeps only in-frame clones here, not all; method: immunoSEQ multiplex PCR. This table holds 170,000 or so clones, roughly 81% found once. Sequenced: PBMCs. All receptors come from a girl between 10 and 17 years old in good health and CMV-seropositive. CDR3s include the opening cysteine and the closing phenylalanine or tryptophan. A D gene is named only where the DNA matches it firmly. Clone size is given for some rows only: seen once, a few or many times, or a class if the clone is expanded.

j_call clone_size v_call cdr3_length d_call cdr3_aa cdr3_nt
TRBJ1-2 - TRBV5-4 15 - CASARGAGDTYGYTF TGTGCCAGCGCGAGAGGGGCAGGGGATACCTATGGCTACACCTTC
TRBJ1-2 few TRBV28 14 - CASSLFAGDYGYTF TGTGCCAGCAGTTTATTCGCAGGGGACTATGGCTACACCTTC
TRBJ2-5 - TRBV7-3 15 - CASSLTGTVRETQHF TGTGCCAGCAGCTTAACAGGAACAGTTAGGGAGACCCAGCACTTC
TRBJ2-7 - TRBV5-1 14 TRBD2 CASSSTSGGYEQYF TGCGCCAGCAGCTCGACTAGCGGGGGCTACGAGCAGTACTTC
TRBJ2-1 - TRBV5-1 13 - CASSLPTGYEQFF TGCGCCAGCAGCTTACCCACAGGGTATGAGCAGTTCTTC
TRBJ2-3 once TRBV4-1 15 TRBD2 CASSQLPGTRDTQYF TGCGCCAGCAGCCAACTACCCGGGACTAGGGATACGCAGTATTTT
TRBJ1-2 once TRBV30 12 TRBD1 CAWSGTAYGYTF TGTGCCTGGTCCGGGACAGCCTATGGCTACACCTTC
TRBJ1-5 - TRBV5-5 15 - CASSLSTAQNQPQHF TGTGCCAGCAGCTTAAGTACAGCTCAGAATCAGCCCCAGCATTTT
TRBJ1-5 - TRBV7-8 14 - CASSLEGLVQPQHF TGTGCCAGCAGCTTAGAGGGGTTGGTTCAGCCCCAGCATTTT
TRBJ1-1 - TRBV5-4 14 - CASSLTLENTEAFF TGTGCCAGCAGCTTGACGCTAGAGAACACTGAAGCTTTCTTT
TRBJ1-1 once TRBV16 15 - CASSQSGGANTEAFF TGTGCCAGCAGCCAATCGGGGGGAGCGAACACTGAAGCTTTCTTT
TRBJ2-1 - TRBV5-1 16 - CASSKTAPSSYNEQFF TGCGCCAGCAGCAAGACTGCCCCGAGCTCCTACAATGAGCAGTTCTTC
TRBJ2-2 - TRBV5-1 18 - CASSLVALAGDNTGELFF TGCGCCAGCAGCTTGGTGGCTTTGGCGGGCGACAACACCGGGGAGCTGTTTTTT
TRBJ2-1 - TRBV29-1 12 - CSVDTGPNEQFF TGCAGCGTTGACACAGGGCCGAATGAGCAGTTCTTC
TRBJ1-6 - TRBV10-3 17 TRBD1 CAIIEKTGTVNNSPLHF TGTGCCATCATTGAAAAAACCGGGACAGTTAATAATTCACCCCTCCACTTT
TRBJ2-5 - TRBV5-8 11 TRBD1 CACNRGKTQYF TGTGCCTGCAACAGGGGGAAGACCCAGTACTTC
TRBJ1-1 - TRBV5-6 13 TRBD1 CASSFDRGTEAFF TGTGCCAGCAGCTTTGACAGGGGGACTGAAGCTTTCTTT
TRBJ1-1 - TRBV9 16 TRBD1 CASSLTGTGVPTEAFF TGTGCCAGCAGTTTAACCGGGACAGGGGTCCCCACTGAAGCTTTCTTT
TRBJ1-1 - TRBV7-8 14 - CASSSQGVNTEAFF TGTGCCAGCAGCTCTCAGGGCGTCAACACTGAAGCTTTCTTT
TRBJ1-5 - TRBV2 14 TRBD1 CASSPGQGKQPQHF TGTGCCAGCAGTCCGGGACAGGGAAAACAGCCCCAGCATTTT
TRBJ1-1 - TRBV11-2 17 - CASRPTTGAAMNTEAFF TGTGCCAGCAGACCGACCACAGGAGCCGCTATGAACACTGAAGCTTTCTTT
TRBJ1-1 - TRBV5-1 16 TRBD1 CASSLARQGPNTEAFF TGCGCCAGCAGCTTGGCGCGACAGGGGCCTAACACTGAAGCTTTCTTT
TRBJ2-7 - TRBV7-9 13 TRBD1 CASSPPDRDEQYF TGTGCCAGCAGCCCGCCGGACAGGGACGAGCAGTACTTC
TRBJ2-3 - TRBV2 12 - CASSAFPDTQYF TGTGCCAGCAGTGCGTTCCCAGATACGCAGTATTTT
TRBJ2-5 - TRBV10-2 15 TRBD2 CASTGTSGVWQTQYF TGCGCCAGCACTGGGACTAGCGGGGTCTGGCAGACCCAGTACTTC
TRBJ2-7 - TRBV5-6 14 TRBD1 CASSQDRGSYEQYF TGTGCCAGCAGCCAGGACAGGGGGTCCTACGAGCAGTACTTC
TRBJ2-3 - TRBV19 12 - CASSEDLSTQYF TGTGCCAGTAGTGAGGATTTGAGTACGCAGTATTTT
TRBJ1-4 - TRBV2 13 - CASKFGQQEKLFF TGTGCCAGCAAGTTCGGACAGCAAGAAAAACTGTTTTTT
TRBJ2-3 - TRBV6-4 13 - CASSDTGLDTQYF TGTGCCAGCAGTGACACTGGACTAGATACGCAGTATTTT
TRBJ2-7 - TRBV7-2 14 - CASSSDSGAYEQYF TGTGCCAGCAGCTCGGACTCGGGCGCCTACGAGCAGTACTTC
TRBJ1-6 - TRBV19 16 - CASSTFQGIYNSPLHF TGTGCCAGTAGTACCTTTCAGGGAATCTATAATTCACCCCTCCACTTT